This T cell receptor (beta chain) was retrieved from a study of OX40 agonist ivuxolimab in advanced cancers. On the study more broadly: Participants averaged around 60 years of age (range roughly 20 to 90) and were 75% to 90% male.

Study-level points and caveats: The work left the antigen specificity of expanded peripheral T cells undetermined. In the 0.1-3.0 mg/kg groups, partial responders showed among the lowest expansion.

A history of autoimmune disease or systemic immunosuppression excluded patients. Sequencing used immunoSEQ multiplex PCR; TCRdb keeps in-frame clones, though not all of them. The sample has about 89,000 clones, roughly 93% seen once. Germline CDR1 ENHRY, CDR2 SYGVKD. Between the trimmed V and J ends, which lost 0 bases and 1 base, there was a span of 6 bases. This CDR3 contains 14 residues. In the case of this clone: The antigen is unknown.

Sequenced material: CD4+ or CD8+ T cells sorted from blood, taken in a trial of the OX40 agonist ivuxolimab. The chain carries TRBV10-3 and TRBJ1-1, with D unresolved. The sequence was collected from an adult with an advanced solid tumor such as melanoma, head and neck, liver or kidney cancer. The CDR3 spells CAISESAGNTEAFF. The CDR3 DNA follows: TGTGCCATCAGTGAGTCGGCGGGGAACACTGAAGCTTTCTTT.